Detailed here is one TCR beta chain. Its antigen remains unknown. The record originates from a study of CD8+ T cells in alopecia areata. The V gene's germline CDR1 is MNHEY and CDR2 SMNVEV (reference sequence). J was trimmed by 5 bases and V by 5 bases; bases with no gene match: 6. This CDR3 region has 13 residues. The authors extracted RNA and reverse transcribed it into cDNA as the sequencing template. Libraries were prepared by immunoSEQ multiplex PCR; TCRdb keeps only in-frame clonotypes and omits some of them. The sample lists more than 150,000 clones, around half seen once, with 15% to 20% in the top ten. The study's findings and limits: Compared with mice, patients displayed less clear TCR sharing, possibly for HLA-related reasons.

The rearrangement links TRBV27 to TRBJ2-7, with 7 positions matching TRBD1. The clonotype originates from a human donor with alopecia areata. Sequenced material: CD8+ T cells sorted from blood, taken at week 0. In DNA form, the CDR3 reads TGTGCCAGCAGTCCACAGGGGATCCACGAGCAGTACTTC. This gives the protein CASSPQGIHEQYF.